This T cell receptor (beta chain) was obtained from a study of CD8+CD57+ T cells in acquired aplastic anemia. All sequencing subjects had displayed CD8+CD57+ cell expansion on flow cytometry. There were no patients without severe acquired aplastic anemia. At the time of blood sampling, patients had not yet received any therapy. As to this clonotype: Antigen: not known.

TCR beta VDJ combinations and CDR3 sequences were profiled from genomic DNA. TCRdb itself ran the reads through MiXCR, one entry per CDR3 protein. This table holds some 140,000 distinct CDR3 sequences, approximately 52% found once. General study results and limits: Between patients and controls, CD8+ Simpson's diversity did not vary significantly.

Germline V gene lookup returns CDR1 SNHLY and CDR2 FYNNEI. The CDR3 loop spans 14 amino acids. The clonotype comes from a human donor with aplastic anemia. The chain recombines TRBV2 with TRBJ1-1, with D possibly being TRBD1 (5 bases). Sequencing input: sorted CD4+, CD8+, or CD8+CD57+ T cells (not recorded which) from PBMCs. The CDR3 reads CARDPGTLNTEAFF. For the CDR3, the DNA is TGTGCTAGAGATCCGGGGACCTTGAACACTGAAGCTTTCTTT.